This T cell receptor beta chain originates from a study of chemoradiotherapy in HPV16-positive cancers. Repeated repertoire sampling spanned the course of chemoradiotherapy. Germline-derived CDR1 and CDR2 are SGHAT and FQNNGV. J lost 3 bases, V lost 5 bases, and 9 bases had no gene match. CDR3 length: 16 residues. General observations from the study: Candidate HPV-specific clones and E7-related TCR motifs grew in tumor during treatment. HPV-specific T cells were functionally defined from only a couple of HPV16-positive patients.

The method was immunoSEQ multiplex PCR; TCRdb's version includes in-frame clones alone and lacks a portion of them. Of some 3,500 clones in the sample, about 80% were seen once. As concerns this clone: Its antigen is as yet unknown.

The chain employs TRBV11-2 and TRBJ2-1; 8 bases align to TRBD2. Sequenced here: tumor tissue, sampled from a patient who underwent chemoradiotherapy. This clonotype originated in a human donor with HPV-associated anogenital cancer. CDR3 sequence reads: CASSHPPGGGYNEQFF. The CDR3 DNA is TGTGCCAGCAGCCATCCTCCGGGGGGGGGCTACAATGAGCAGTTCTTC.